Listed below are T cell receptor beta chains from one sample, sequenced in a study of blood T cell repertoires in COVID-19. Libraries were prepared by immunoSEQ multiplex PCR; TCRdb keeps only in-frame clonotypes and omits some of them. Seen here are roughly 98,000 clones, roughly 77% observed once, and the top ten hold more than 10%. Input material: peripheral blood. The receptors come from a human donor in a cohort sampled during active COVID-19. CDR3s include the opening cysteine and the closing phenylalanine or tryptophan. Fields, in order: V gene, D gene, J gene, clone size, CDR3 protein, CDR3 DNA. A D gene is named only where the DNA matches it firmly. Clone size is not always given. Where it is, it says once, few, many or a class for expanded clones.

V gene: TRBV10-3; D gene: -; J gene: TRBJ1-4; clone size: few; CDR3 protein: CAISERLNEKLFF; CDR3 DNA: TGTGCCATCAGTGAAAGACTTAATGAAAAACTGTTTTTT
V gene: TRBV19; D gene: -; J gene: TRBJ2-6; clone size: once; CDR3 protein: CASSMIGVTISGANVLTF; CDR3 DNA: TGTGCCAGTAGTATGATCGGGGTTACCATCTCTGGGGCCAACGTCCTGACTTTC
V gene: TRBV5-1; D gene: TRBD2; J gene: TRBJ2-5; clone size: -; CDR3 protein: CASSFSGAQETQYF; CDR3 DNA: TGCGCCAGCAGCTTTAGCGGGGCTCAAGAGACCCAGTACTTC
V gene: TRBV5-1; D gene: TRBD1; J gene: TRBJ1-2; clone size: -; CDR3 protein: CASSSVGDRESGYTF; CDR3 DNA: TGCGCCAGCAGCTCCGTCGGGGACAGGGAGTCTGGCTACACCTTC
V gene: TRBV10-3; D gene: -; J gene: TRBJ2-1; clone size: few; CDR3 protein: CAISRIYNEQFF; CDR3 DNA: TGTGCCATCAGCAGGATCTACAATGAGCAGTTCTTC
V gene: TRBV5-1; D gene: TRBD1; J gene: TRBJ2-6; clone size: -; CDR3 protein: CASSGRTGGMAGANVLTF; CDR3 DNA: TGCGCCAGCAGCGGGAGGACAGGGGGAATGGCTGGGGCCAACGTCCTGACTTTC
V gene: TRBV3-1/TRBV3-2; D gene: -; J gene: TRBJ1-1; clone size: -; CDR3 protein: CASSQGRRTEAFF; CDR3 DNA: TGTGCCAGCAGCCAGGGAAGGAGGACTGAAGCTTTCTTT
V gene: TRBV18; D gene: TRBD1; J gene: TRBJ1-2; clone size: -; CDR3 protein: CASSPVGQGNGYTF; CDR3 DNA: TGTGCCAGCTCACCGGTCGGACAGGGGAATGGCTACACCTTC
V gene: TRBV7-3; D gene: TRBD2; J gene: TRBJ2-7; clone size: -; CDR3 protein: CASSLQTLAGGSYEQYF; CDR3 DNA: TGTGCCAGCAGCTTACAAACGTTGGCGGGGGGATCCTACGAGCAGTACTTC
V gene: TRBV11-3; D gene: -; J gene: TRBJ2-4; clone size: -; CDR3 protein: CASSQGGEGKNIQYF; CDR3 DNA: TGTGCCAGCAGCCAGGGCGGGGAAGGCAAAAACATTCAGTACTTC
V gene: TRBV7-9; D gene: -; J gene: TRBJ2-5; clone size: -; CDR3 protein: CASSTGTETQYF; CDR3 DNA: TGTGCCAGCAGCACAGGGACAGAGACCCAGTACTTC
V gene: TRBV28; D gene: TRBD1; J gene: TRBJ1-3; clone size: -; CDR3 protein: CASSLSAGGTGNTIYF; CDR3 DNA: TGTGCCAGCAGTTTATCGGCAGGGGGCACTGGAAACACCATATATTTT
V gene: TRBV7-2; D gene: TRBD1; J gene: TRBJ2-5; clone size: once; CDR3 protein: CASSLRGPIQETQYF; CDR3 DNA: TGTGCCAGCAGCTTGAGGGGGCCCATTCAAGAGACCCAGTACTTC
V gene: TRBV11-3; D gene: -; J gene: TRBJ2-3; clone size: few; CDR3 protein: CASSDPTSTDTQYF; CDR3 DNA: TGTGCCAGCAGCGACCCGACTAGCACAGATACGCAGTATTTT
V gene: TRBV3-1/TRBV3-2; D gene: -; J gene: TRBJ1-2; clone size: once; CDR3 protein: CASSQGREGGYTF; CDR3 DNA: TGTGCCAGCAGCCAAGGCAGGGAAGGTGGCTACACCTTC
V gene: TRBV7-9; D gene: TRBD1; J gene: TRBJ1-2; clone size: -; CDR3 protein: CASSSDRGSYGYTF; CDR3 DNA: TGTGCCAGCAGTTCAGACAGGGGAAGCTATGGCTACACCTTC
V gene: TRBV5-1; D gene: -; J gene: TRBJ1-2; clone size: few; CDR3 protein: CASSFDRNMANYGYTF; CDR3 DNA: TGCGCCAGCAGCTTCGACAGAAATATGGCTAACTATGGCTACACCTTC
V gene: TRBV24-1; D gene: -; J gene: TRBJ1-2; clone size: -; CDR3 protein: CATSATGWYGYTF; CDR3 DNA: TGTGCCACCAGTGCAACAGGGTGGTATGGCTACACCTTC
V gene: TRBV7-9; D gene: -; J gene: TRBJ1-2; clone size: -; CDR3 protein: CASSPGRLKGPRGYTF; CDR3 DNA: TGTGCCAGCAGCCCTGGGAGGTTAAAGGGGCCGCGGGGCTACACCTTC
V gene: TRBV10-3; D gene: TRBD1; J gene: TRBJ1-1; clone size: -; CDR3 protein: CAINPGQGARTEAFF; CDR3 DNA: TGTGCCATCAACCCGGGACAGGGGGCGAGAACTGAAGCTTTCTTT
V gene: TRBV19; D gene: -; J gene: TRBJ1-2; clone size: -; CDR3 protein: CASSIDREDANYGYTF; CDR3 DNA: TGTGCCAGTAGTATAGATCGAGAAGATGCTAACTATGGCTACACCTTC
V gene: TRBV10-3; D gene: -; J gene: TRBJ2-1; clone size: few; CDR3 protein: CAISGRASGGEQFF; CDR3 DNA: TGTGCCATCAGTGGACGAGCTAGTGGCGGTGAGCAGTTCTTC
V gene: TRBV18; D gene: -; J gene: TRBJ1-5; clone size: -; CDR3 protein: CASSPGQSNQPQHF; CDR3 DNA: TGTGCCAGCTCACCAGGACAGAGTAATCAGCCCCAGCATTTT
V gene: TRBV7-9; D gene: -; J gene: TRBJ2-2; clone size: -; CDR3 protein: CATSVTEVGELFF; CDR3 DNA: TGTGCCACCTCGGTTACCGAGGTCGGGGAGCTGTTTTTT
V gene: TRBV2; D gene: TRBD1; J gene: TRBJ2-3; clone size: -; CDR3 protein: CASSPTGVSTDTQYF; CDR3 DNA: TGTGCCAGCAGTCCCACAGGGGTCAGCACAGATACGCAGTATTTT
V gene: TRBV18; D gene: TRBD1; J gene: TRBJ1-2; clone size: -; CDR3 protein: CASSQYGQGDYGYTF; CDR3 DNA: TGTGCCAGCTCACAATATGGACAGGGTGACTATGGCTACACCTTC
V gene: TRBV6-5; D gene: TRBD1; J gene: TRBJ2-5; clone size: -; CDR3 protein: CASSVRGQGQETQYF; CDR3 DNA: TGTGCCAGCAGCGTCAGGGGACAGGGCCAAGAGACCCAGTACTTC
V gene: TRBV10-3; D gene: -; J gene: TRBJ1-2; clone size: once; CDR3 protein: CAITGDFPNYGYTF; CDR3 DNA: TGTGCCATCACGGGGGACTTCCCCAACTATGGCTACACCTTC
V gene: TRBV3-1/TRBV3-2; D gene: -; J gene: TRBJ1-6; clone size: -; CDR3 protein: CASSPQGPGSPLHF; CDR3 DNA: TGTGCCAGCAGCCCGCAGGGGCCCGGATCACCCCTCCACTTT
V gene: TRBV7-8; D gene: -; J gene: TRBJ2-1; clone size: few; CDR3 protein: CASSLDSSYNEQFF; CDR3 DNA: TGTGCCAGCAGCTTGGACAGTTCCTACAATGAGCAGTTCTTC
V gene: TRBV28; D gene: TRBD2; J gene: TRBJ2-1; clone size: -; CDR3 protein: CASREVGGDEQFF; CDR3 DNA: TGTGCCAGCAGGGAAGTGGGGGGGGATGAGCAGTTCTTC
V gene: TRBV5-5; D gene: -; J gene: TRBJ2-7; clone size: -; CDR3 protein: CASSLIRSSYEQYF; CDR3 DNA: TGTGCCAGCAGCTTGATCCGCAGCTCCTACGAGCAGTACTTC
V gene: TRBV7-2; D gene: -; J gene: TRBJ1-5; clone size: -; CDR3 protein: CASSLRGGLGPQHF; CDR3 DNA: TGTGCCAGCAGCTTAAGGGGCGGCTTGGGGCCCCAGCATTTT
V gene: TRBV5-1; D gene: -; J gene: TRBJ2-3; clone size: -; CDR3 protein: CASSPPGISSTDTQYF; CDR3 DNA: TGCGCCAGCAGCCCTCCAGGGATCTCTAGCACAGATACGCAGTATTTT
V gene: TRBV7-3; D gene: TRBD1; J gene: TRBJ2-1; clone size: -; CDR3 protein: CASSLGQTNEQFF; CDR3 DNA: TGTGCCAGCAGCTTGGGACAGACGAATGAGCAGTTCTTC